The rows below give T cell receptor beta chains drawn from one sample of a study of T-cell reconstitution after alpha-beta-depleted transplantation in children. Via MiXCR, TCRdb re-called the PCR reads, giving one row per CDR3 protein. The table lists some 440,000 distinct CDR3 sequences, roughly 17% of them singletons. The sequenced sample was PBMCs, mostly from graft donor cells, obtained 360 days after TCRalphabeta/CD19-depleted stem cell transplant. Receptors originate from a boy under three years old who had a stem cell transplant for Wiskott-Aldrich syndrome, so the T cells may come from the graft donor. The CDR3 runs from the conserved cysteine through the conserved F or W. D genes are given only for firm matches. Rows may omit the clone size; those that give it use once, few, many or a size class.

D gene: .; CDR3 length: 14; clone size: .; J gene: TRBJ2-7; V gene: TRBV5-1; CDR3 DNA: TGCGCCAGCAGCCATTTACAGGGATCCTACGAGCAGTACTTC; CDR3 protein: CASSHLQGSYEQYF
D gene: TRBD1; CDR3 length: 16; clone size: few; J gene: TRBJ2-1; V gene: TRBV10-3; CDR3 DNA: TGTGCCATCAGTGAGTCGAGACAGGGGGCTTTAAATGAGCAGTTCTTC; CDR3 protein: CAISESRQGALNEQFF
D gene: .; CDR3 length: 14; clone size: .; J gene: TRBJ2-7; V gene: TRBV20-1; CDR3 DNA: TGCAGTGCCACACCGGGTGCCTGGGGTCCCGAGCAGTACTTC; CDR3 protein: CSATPGAWGPEQYF
D gene: .; CDR3 length: 15; clone size: few; J gene: TRBJ2-2; V gene: TRBV4-3; CDR3 DNA: TGCGCCAGCAGCCAAGACCTCTGGGACACCGGGGAGCTGTTTTTT; CDR3 protein: CASSQDLWDTGELFF
D gene: .; CDR3 length: 14; clone size: few; J gene: TRBJ2-3; V gene: TRBV12-3/TRBV12-4; CDR3 DNA: TGTGCCAGCAGTTTAATCCTGTTCACAGATACGCAGTATTTT; CDR3 protein: CASSLILFTDTQYF
D gene: TRBD2; CDR3 length: 17; clone size: .; J gene: TRBJ2-1; V gene: TRBV11-3; CDR3 DNA: TGTGCCAGCAGCTTTGGGAAGACTAGCGGGAGATTGTATGAGCAGTTCTTC; CDR3 protein: CASSFGKTSGRLYEQFF
D gene: .; CDR3 length: 18; clone size: .; J gene: TRBJ2-7; V gene: TRBV21-1; CDR3 DNA: TGTGCCAGCAGCAACGGAGGCCCCGGGACAATCACGGCCTACGAGCAGTACTTC; CDR3 protein: CASSNGGPGTITAYEQYF
D gene: TRBD1; CDR3 length: 16; clone size: .; J gene: TRBJ2-7; V gene: TRBV7-8; CDR3 DNA: TGTGCCAGCAGCTCGATCGTGACAGGGCTTTCCTACGAGCAGTACTTC; CDR3 protein: CASSSIVTGLSYEQYF
D gene: TRBD2; CDR3 length: 16; clone size: .; J gene: TRBJ2-7; V gene: TRBV5-1; CDR3 DNA: TGCGCCAGCAGCTCCGGGGAGGGCCGCTGGTCCTACGAGCAGTACTTC; CDR3 protein: CASSSGEGRWSYEQYF
D gene: .; CDR3 length: 16; clone size: .; J gene: TRBJ2-7; V gene: TRBV2; CDR3 DNA: TGTGCCAGCAGTGGCCCCAGGGGACCAGGGAACTACGAGCAGTACTTC; CDR3 protein: CASSGPRGPGNYEQYF
D gene: .; CDR3 length: 13; clone size: many; J gene: TRBJ2-7; V gene: TRBV5-1; CDR3 DNA: TGCGCCAGCAGCTTGGCAGGCGTCTCGAAGCAGTACTTC; CDR3 protein: CASSLAGVSKQYF
D gene: .; CDR3 length: 13; clone size: few; J gene: TRBJ2-1; V gene: TRBV6-2/TRBV6-3; CDR3 DNA: TGTGCCAGCACCTATTTAGCCGGCAATGAGCAGTTCTTC; CDR3 protein: CASTYLAGNEQFF
D gene: .; CDR3 length: 16; clone size: .; J gene: TRBJ2-2; V gene: TRBV7-9; CDR3 DNA: TGTGCCAGCAGCTTAGAATGGAGGGGAGACACCGGGGAGCTGTTTTTT; CDR3 protein: CASSLEWRGDTGELFF
D gene: TRBD2; CDR3 length: 16; clone size: few; J gene: TRBJ2-2; V gene: TRBV27; CDR3 DNA: TGTGCCAGCAGTATCCTAGCGGGAGTTGCCACCGGGGAGCTGTTTTTT; CDR3 protein: CASSILAGVATGELFF
D gene: .; CDR3 length: 19; clone size: .; J gene: TRBJ2-7; V gene: TRBV18; CDR3 DNA: TGTGCCAGCTCACCACAAGACTGGATAGGCTTGGGGCTATTTGGCGAGCAGTACTTC; CDR3 protein: CASSPQDWIGLGLFGEQYF
D gene: TRBD1; CDR3 length: 20; clone size: .; J gene: TRBJ2-2; V gene: TRBV27; CDR3 DNA: TGTGCCAGCAGTCACTGGGACAGGGGGCCGCCTGTTCTTAACACCGGGGAGCTGTTTTTT; CDR3 protein: CASSHWDRGPPVLNTGELFF
D gene: TRBD2; CDR3 length: 19; clone size: few; J gene: TRBJ2-1; V gene: TRBV5-1; CDR3 DNA: TGCGCCAGCAGCTTGCGGGGACTAGTAAGTTGGTCGGACTACAATGAGCAGTTCTTC; CDR3 protein: CASSLRGLVSWSDYNEQFF
D gene: .; CDR3 length: 14; clone size: few; J gene: TRBJ1-5; V gene: TRBV10-3; CDR3 DNA: TGTGCCATCAGTGAGCAGGGTGGGATGCAGCCCCAGCATTTT; CDR3 protein: CAISEQGGMQPQHF
D gene: .; CDR3 length: 11; clone size: .; J gene: TRBJ2-5; V gene: TRBV20-1; CDR3 DNA: TGCAGTGCCAGGGGGGGTAAGACCCAGTACTTC; CDR3 protein: CSARGGKTQYF
D gene: .; CDR3 length: 13; clone size: few; J gene: TRBJ2-1; V gene: TRBV27; CDR3 DNA: TGTGCCAGCAGTCTCCTAGGGCCCCTAGGGCAGTTCTTC; CDR3 protein: CASSLLGPLGQFF
D gene: TRBD2; CDR3 length: 17; clone size: .; J gene: TRBJ2-1; V gene: TRBV11-2; CDR3 DNA: TGTGCCAGCAGCCCGCTCACTAGCGGGAGCTCCTACAATGAGCAGTTCTTC; CDR3 protein: CASSPLTSGSSYNEQFF
D gene: .; CDR3 length: 16; clone size: .; J gene: TRBJ2-7; V gene: TRBV7-9; CDR3 DNA: TGTGCCAGCAGCTACCACCGTTTAGCCCCGATCGATGAGCAGTACTTC; CDR3 protein: CASSYHRLAPIDEQYF
D gene: .; CDR3 length: 14; clone size: few; J gene: TRBJ2-3; V gene: TRBV4-3; CDR3 DNA: TGCGCCAGCAGCCAAGATACTGGCACAGATACGCAGTATTTT; CDR3 protein: CASSQDTGTDTQYF
D gene: TRBD1; CDR3 length: 15; clone size: few; J gene: TRBJ1-2; V gene: TRBV15; CDR3 DNA: TGTGCCACCAGCAGAGGTTCAGGGGGGATTTATGGCTACACCTTC; CDR3 protein: CATSRGSGGIYGYTF
D gene: .; CDR3 length: 15; clone size: few; J gene: TRBJ2-1; V gene: TRBV20-1; CDR3 DNA: TGCAGTGCAAAACCCTCCTGGGGGGCCTACAATGAGCAGTTCTTC; CDR3 protein: CSAKPSWGAYNEQFF
D gene: .; CDR3 length: 15; clone size: .; J gene: TRBJ2-7; V gene: TRBV11-2; CDR3 DNA: TGTGCCAGCAGCTTAGATCATAGGGGCACCTACGAGCAGTACTTC; CDR3 protein: CASSLDHRGTYEQYF
D gene: .; CDR3 length: 15; clone size: .; J gene: TRBJ1-5; V gene: TRBV30; CDR3 DNA: TGTGCCTGGAGTGTACTCCGGTCGAGCAATCAGCCCCAGCATTTT; CDR3 protein: CAWSVLRSSNQPQHF
D gene: TRBD2; CDR3 length: 15; clone size: few; J gene: TRBJ2-3; V gene: TRBV10-2; CDR3 DNA: TGCGCCAGCAGTGATTGGACTAGCGGCACAGATACGCAGTATTTT; CDR3 protein: CASSDWTSGTDTQYF
D gene: .; CDR3 length: 14; clone size: few; J gene: TRBJ1-1; V gene: TRBV18; CDR3 DNA: TGTGCCAGCTCACCATTGGCCAGTAACACTGAAGCTTTCTTT; CDR3 protein: CASSPLASNTEAFF
D gene: TRBD1; CDR3 length: 15; clone size: .; J gene: TRBJ1-2; V gene: TRBV6-5; CDR3 DNA: TGTGCCAGCAGCTCCATCCGGGGACAGAGTTATGGCTACACCTTC; CDR3 protein: CASSSIRGQSYGYTF
D gene: TRBD2; CDR3 length: 16; clone size: .; J gene: TRBJ2-2; V gene: TRBV20-1; CDR3 DNA: TGCAGTGCTAGAGTACTAGCGGGAGCAGACACCGGGGAGCTGTTTTTT; CDR3 protein: CSARVLAGADTGELFF
D gene: TRBD1; CDR3 length: 15; clone size: few; J gene: TRBJ2-1; V gene: TRBV29-1; CDR3 DNA: TGCAGCGTCATGGACAGGGCATGGTCCTACAATGAGCAGTTCTTC; CDR3 protein: CSVMDRAWSYNEQFF
D gene: .; CDR3 length: 15; clone size: many; J gene: TRBJ2-3; V gene: TRBV2; CDR3 DNA: TGTGCCAGCAGTGAAACAGGGCCCAGCACAGATACGCAGTATTTT; CDR3 protein: CASSETGPSTDTQYF
D gene: TRBD1; CDR3 length: 16; clone size: .; J gene: TRBJ2-7; V gene: TRBV20-1; CDR3 DNA: TGCAGTGCTAGAGATAGGACAGGGGGCGCCCCCTACGAGCAGTACTTC; CDR3 protein: CSARDRTGGAPYEQYF
D gene: .; CDR3 length: 15; clone size: .; J gene: TRBJ2-2; V gene: TRBV5-1; CDR3 DNA: TGCGCCAGCAGCCCCCCTAACGCCAACACCGGGGAGCTGTTTTTT; CDR3 protein: CASSPPNANTGELFF
D gene: .; CDR3 length: 16; clone size: few; J gene: TRBJ2-7; V gene: TRBV7-8; CDR3 DNA: TGTGCCAGCAGCTTAGGCCAGGCGGGGGCGTCCTACGAGCAGTACTTC; CDR3 protein: CASSLGQAGASYEQYF
D gene: .; CDR3 length: 13; clone size: .; J gene: TRBJ2-5; V gene: TRBV29-1; CDR3 DNA: TGCAGCGTTAGCTGGGGCCAACAAGAGACCCAGTACTTC; CDR3 protein: CSVSWGQQETQYF
D gene: .; CDR3 length: 16; clone size: few; J gene: TRBJ2-2; V gene: TRBV7-2; CDR3 DNA: TGTGCCAGCAGCTTAACGTGGACAAGGAACACCGGGGAGCTGTTTTTT; CDR3 protein: CASSLTWTRNTGELFF
D gene: .; CDR3 length: 11; clone size: few; J gene: TRBJ2-1; V gene: TRBV20-1; CDR3 DNA: TGCAGTGCGAGTTACTGGAATGAGCAGTTCTTC; CDR3 protein: CSASYWNEQFF
D gene: .; CDR3 length: 15; clone size: few; J gene: TRBJ2-5; V gene: TRBV3-1; CDR3 DNA: TGTGCCAGCAGCCTCAAGATCCGGCTAGCCTTTTACCAGTACTTC; CDR3 protein: CASSLKIRLAFYQYF
D gene: .; CDR3 length: 16; clone size: .; J gene: TRBJ1-6; V gene: TRBV27; CDR3 DNA: TGTGCCAGCAGTCCAGTATGGCGGGACAAGAATTCACCCCTCCACTTT; CDR3 protein: CASSPVWRDKNSPLHF
D gene: .; CDR3 length: 14; clone size: .; J gene: TRBJ2-7; V gene: TRBV6-1; CDR3 DNA: TGTGCCAGCAGTGCGGCAGGGACAAGGGACGAGCAGTACTTC; CDR3 protein: CASSAAGTRDEQYF
D gene: .; CDR3 length: 16; clone size: .; J gene: TRBJ2-6; V gene: TRBV28; CDR3 DNA: TGTGCCAGCAGCTCCCGGTCCAGGACTGGGGCCAACGTCCTGACTTTC; CDR3 protein: CASSSRSRTGANVLTF
D gene: TRBD1; CDR3 length: 14; clone size: few; J gene: TRBJ2-4; V gene: TRBV5-1; CDR3 DNA: TGCGCCAGCAGCTTGGAGATAATGGGGGACAGGGCGAACTTC; CDR3 protein: CASSLEIMGDRANF
D gene: .; CDR3 length: 15; clone size: .; J gene: TRBJ1-1; V gene: TRBV2; CDR3 DNA: TGTGCCAGCAGTGAAGAGGGCGGCCTGTACCCTGAAGCTTTCTTT; CDR3 protein: CASSEEGGLYPEAFF
D gene: .; CDR3 length: 16; clone size: .; J gene: TRBJ2-2; V gene: TRBV4-1; CDR3 DNA: TGCGCCAGCAGCCAAGATCTGCATTCCTACACCGGGGAGCTGTTTTTT; CDR3 protein: CASSQDLHSYTGELFF
D gene: .; CDR3 length: 15; clone size: .; J gene: TRBJ2-1; V gene: TRBV7-6; CDR3 DNA: TGTGCCAGCAGCTTAGACCCCCGGGGTGGGAATGAGCAGTTCTTC; CDR3 protein: CASSLDPRGGNEQFF
D gene: .; CDR3 length: 14; clone size: few; J gene: TRBJ2-3; V gene: TRBV5-1; CDR3 DNA: TGCGCCAGCAGCTTGGAGGGATTAGTGAATACGCAGTATTTT; CDR3 protein: CASSLEGLVNTQYF
D gene: .; CDR3 length: 16; clone size: .; J gene: TRBJ2-1; V gene: TRBV7-9; CDR3 DNA: TGTGCCAGCAGCTTAGCGCCGGGTCCCTATTACAATGAGCAGTTCTTC; CDR3 protein: CASSLAPGPYYNEQFF
D gene: .; CDR3 length: 8; clone size: .; J gene: TRBJ1-5; V gene: TRBV23-1; CDR3 DNA: TGCGCCAGCAGCCCTTCCCCTTTT; CDR3 protein: CASSPSPF
D gene: .; CDR3 length: 16; clone size: few; J gene: TRBJ2-5; V gene: TRBV7-9; CDR3 DNA: TGTGCCAGCAGCTTTGAATTGCCGTTGGTTTGGGAGACCCAGTACTTC; CDR3 protein: CASSFELPLVWETQYF
D gene: .; CDR3 length: 12; clone size: few; J gene: TRBJ2-7; V gene: TRBV20-1; CDR3 DNA: TGCAGCGCCCGATACGTACCCTACGAGCAGTACTTC; CDR3 protein: CSARYVPYEQYF